One sample yielded the 20 T cell receptor beta chains listed below, sequenced in a study of blood T cell repertoires in COVID-19. Clones were read by immunoSEQ multiplex PCR, and TCRdb kept only the in-frame ones, dropping some. The table lists tens of thousands of clones, more than 75% of them singletons. Sequenced: peripheral blood. The receptors shown here come from a human donor in a cohort sampled during active COVID-19.

The chain is built from TRBV6-1 and TRBJ2-1; TRBD2 aligns across 7 bases. Trimming cost V 2 bases and J 1 base; bases outside gene matches: 5. The CDR3 extends over 16 amino acids. From germline, CDR1 is MNHNS and CDR2 SASEGT. The CDR3: CASSESGMVSYNEQFF. CDR3 DNA sequence: TGTGCCAGCAGTGAAAGCGGGATGGTGTCCTACAATGAGCAGTTCTTC.

The chain uses TRBV27 and TRBJ2-7; TRBD1 matches 9 bases. The CDR3 consists of 17 residues. CDR1 MNHEY and CDR2 SMNVEV come from the germline V gene (reference sequence). The junction had 12 bases not matched to a gene; V was cut back by 3 bases and J by 3 bases. DNA for the CDR3: TGTGCCAGCAGTTTCCTCGCTCCTGGACAGGGGAGCTACGAGCAGTACGTC. Its protein product is CASSFLAPGQGSYEQYV.

V usage is TRBV7-8 and J usage is TRBJ1-6; D possibly corresponds to TRBD1 (6 bases). This CDR3 is 14 amino acids long. Trimming shortened V by 0 bases and J by 9 bases, and 9 bases separated the two germline ends. CDR1 SGHVS and CDR2 FQNEAQ come from the germline V gene. This chain's CDR3 is CASSLAGGSSPLHF. CDR3 nucleotide sequence: TGTGCCAGCAGCTTAGCAGGGGGTAGTTCACCCCTCCACTTT.

This chain uses TRBV6-2 or TRBV6-3 with TRBJ2-1, with 7 positions matching TRBD2. Germline V gene sequence: CDR1 MNHEY, CDR2 SVGEGT. This CDR3 has 13 residues. V shed 2 bases and J 6 bases; nucleotides not matched to a gene: 1. The chain's CDR3 is CASSYGTINEQFF. CDR3 DNA: TGTGCCAGCAGTTACGGGACTATCAATGAGCAGTTCTTC.

V usage is TRBV6-5 and J usage is TRBJ1-4; D gene ambiguous. V was trimmed by 8 bases and J by 5 bases, leaving 9 bases between them. Germline-derived CDR1 and CDR2 are MNHEY and SVGAGI. CDR3 length equals 12 residues. The CDR3 here is CASSVLNEKLFF. Written as DNA, the CDR3 is TGTGCCAGCTCAGTGTTGAATGAAAAACTGTTTTTT.

The V gene is TRBV7-9, the J gene TRBJ2-5; 7 nucleotides align to TRBD2. Trimming took 4 bases from V and 5 from J; bases not matched to a gene: 10. The CDR3 length is 15 residues. Germline loops: CDR1 SEHNR, CDR2 FQNEAQ (reference sequence). The CDR3 loop reads CASSSGAGEWETQYF. CDR3 nucleotides: TGTGCCAGCAGCTCCGGTGCGGGGGAATGGGAGACCCAGTACTTC.

V usage is TRBV4-2 and J usage is TRBJ2-6; 8 bases agree with TRBD1. J gave up 1 base and V 0 bases, and 2 bases lay outside the gene matches. CDR1 is LGHNA, CDR2 YNFKEQ, per germline. The CDR3 runs 17 residues. The CDR3 DNA follows: TGTGCCAGCAGCCAAGAAGGACAGGGATCTGGGGCCAACGTCCTGACTTTC. Its protein product is CASSQEGQGSGANVLTF.

This clone was seen a few times. CDR3 in DNA: TGCGCCAGCAGCTTGGTAGCGAGTAGTAATGAGCAGTTCTTC. It codes for CASSLVASSNEQFF. J is TRBJ2-1 and V is TRBV5-1; D possibly corresponds to TRBD2 (5 bases). CDR1 and CDR2 from the germline V gene are SGHRS and YFSETQ. The CDR3 is made up of 14 amino acids. Trimming left V 0 bases short and J 7 bases short, with 11 bases between.

This chain links TRBV27 with TRBJ2-2; 10 nucleotides match TRBD2. The CDR3 has 18 amino acids. V dropped 3 bases and J dropped 4; count of bases not matched to a gene: 11. CDR1 and CDR2 from the germline V gene are MNHEY and SMNVEV (reference sequence). CDR3 sequence reads: CASSFSSGRAMSTGELFF. The CDR3 DNA reads TGTGCCAGCAGTTTCTCCAGCGGGAGGGCCATGAGCACCGGGGAGCTGTTTTTT.

This clone was seen only once. The rearrangement uses TRBV19 and TRBJ2-3, with D maybe TRBD2 (5 bases). Trimming shortened V by 3 bases and J by 4 bases, and 11 bases separated the two germline ends. The CDR3 loop spans 14 amino acids. The V gene's germline CDR1 is LNHDA and CDR2 SQIVND (reference sequence). CDR3 sequence reads: CASSIGGSADTQYF. CDR3 coding DNA: TGTGCCAGTAGTATTGGTGGGAGCGCAGATACGCAGTATTTT.

The chain recombines TRBV5-1 with TRBJ2-1, with 7 positions matching TRBD2. With V trimmed by 0 bases and J by 4 bases, 7 bases remained unmatched. This CDR3 is 16 amino acids long. Germline CDR1 is SGHRS and CDR2 is YFSETQ. The CDR3 nucleotides read TGCGCCAGCAGCTTGGGGGTGGGAGGGCCATACAATGAGCAGTTCTTC. It translates to CASSLGVGGPYNEQFF.

This clone was detected only a few times. The chain links TRBV14 to TRBJ1-2; D is possibly TRBD1 (6 bases). V shed 0 bases and J shed 2 bases, with 16 bases lying between them. The CDR3 sequence is 17 residues long. The germline V gene has CDR1 SGHDN and CDR2 FVKESK. The CDR3 region has the DNA TGTGCCAGCAGCCAAGATTATTTAGGGACAAGAAACTATGGCTACACCTTC. Encoded protein: CASSQDYLGTRNYGYTF.

The chain links TRBV9 to TRBJ1-6; 9 positions match TRBD1. Germline V CDR1 and CDR2: SGDLS, YYNGEE. The CDR3 sequence is 14 residues long. With V trimmed by 6 bases and J by 6 bases, 4 bases remained unmatched. Here the CDR3 reads CASNPTGGNSPLHF. DNA for the CDR3: TGTGCCAGCAACCCGACAGGGGGTAATTCACCCCTCCACTTT.

This clone occurred once. CDR3 residues: CAILASGATGELFF. The CDR3 nucleotides are TGTGCCATCCTCGCTAGCGGGGCCACCGGGGAGCTGTTTTTT. The chain uses TRBV10-3 and TRBJ2-2, with 9 positions matching TRBD2. CDR3 size: 14 residues. Looked up from germline, CDR1 is ENHRY and CDR2 is SYGVKD. V lost 8 bases to trimming and J lost 4 bases; unmatched junction nucleotides: 5.

This rearrangement joins TRBV3-1 (or the pseudogene TRBV3-2) to TRBJ2-5; D perhaps matches TRBD2 (5 bases). Germline CDR1 is LGHDT and CDR2 is YNNKEL (reference sequence). The CDR3 contains 15 residues. Trimming pared 7 bases from V and 5 bases from J, leaving 20 bases between. Here the CDR3 reads CASTERKPSTETQYF. In nucleotides, the CDR3 is TGTGCCAGCACCGAAAGGAAGCCTAGCACGGAGACCCAGTACTTC.

The rearrangement links TRBV28 to TRBJ2-3, with 10 bases identical to TRBD1. The CDR3 contains 14 residues. V shed 10 bases, J shed 5 bases, and the junction held 9 bases outside the gene matches. CDR1 is MDHEN and CDR2 is SYDVKM in the germline V gene. The CDR3 spells CAISPGQGIDTQYF. The CDR3 bases are TGTGCCATCAGCCCGGGACAGGGGATAGATACGCAGTATTTT.

The rearrangement links TRBV4-2 to TRBJ1-3; no reliable D call. CDR3 length: 15 residues. The V end was cut by 1 base, the J end by 1 base, with 8 bases between. Germline CDR1 and CDR2: LGHNA and YNFKEQ. The CDR3 here is CASSQAPVSGNTIYF. Here the CDR3 DNA reads TGTGCCAGCAGCCAAGCCCCCGTATCTGGAAACACCATATATTTT.

The V and J genes are TRBV3-1 (or the pseudogene TRBV3-2) and TRBJ2-3; D might be TRBD2 (6 bases). Germline V gene lookup returns CDR1 LGHDT and CDR2 YNNKEL (reference sequence). CDR3 length: 18 residues. Deletions cut 6 bases from V and 0 bases from J, with 22 bases between. This chain's CDR3 is CASSLFGGTSPSTDTQYF. The CDR3 nucleotides read TGTGCCAGCAGTCTTTTTGGAGGGACTTCTCCTAGCACAGATACGCAGTATTTT.

This chain uses TRBV7-2 with TRBJ2-5; D possibly corresponds to TRBD1 (7 bases). There are 15 residues in the CDR3. The V end was cut by 5 bases, the J end by 1 base, with 14 bases between. In germline, CDR1 is SGHTA, CDR2 FQGNSA. This CDR3 is CASSPGGGPQETQYF. In DNA, the CDR3 is TGTGCCAGCAGCCCCGGAGGGGGCCCCCAAGAGACCCAGTACTTC.

This CDR3 reads CAWSVGGTNEKLFF. The DNA for the CDR3 is TGTGCCTGGAGTGTAGGGGGAACTAATGAAAAACTGTTTTTT. V usage is TRBV30 and J usage is TRBJ1-4, with D maybe TRBD1 (6 bases). CDR1 is GTSNPN, CDR2 SVGIG, per germline (reference sequence). The V and J ends lost 0 bases and 1 base respectively, with 6 bases between them. This CDR3 region has 14 residues.